Each of the 25 T cell receptor beta chains below was sequenced from the same sample in a study of shared clonotypes between healthy human individuals. Sequencing was performed with immunoSEQ multiplex PCR; in TCRdb, only in-frame clones are kept and a portion is missing. The sample records fewer than 850,000 clones, about 90% being singletons. Sequencing was carried out using memory CD8+ T cells from PBMCs. The subset: CD45RO+ cells pooled with CCR7-negative TemRA cells. The receptors were sampled from a man aged 18-30 years in good health. Some clones in this sample may be carry-over from other donors' samples.

V and J are TRBV28 and TRBJ2-7; 7 nucleotides line up with TRBD1. The CDR3 length is 15 residues. Per the germline V gene, CDR1 is MDHEN and CDR2 is SYDVKM. Trimming took 2 bases from V and 2 from J; bases not matched to a gene: 6. In nucleotides, the CDR3 is TGTGCCAGCAGTTTAGTCTGGGACAGAACCTACGAGCAGTACTTC. This sequence encodes CASSLVWDRTYEQYF.

The gene calls are TRBV7-9 and TRBJ1-3, with D uncertain. The CDR3 sequence is 16 residues long. Germline V CDR1 and CDR2: SEHNR, FQNEAQ (reference sequence). V was pared by 4 bases and J by 0 bases, with 13 bases between. CDR3 in amino acids: CASSSTSAASGNTIYF. CDR3 DNA sequence: TGTGCCAGCAGCTCCACTTCAGCGGCCTCTGGAAACACCATATATTTT.

The CDR3 region has the DNA TGTGCCAGCAGTCGGGACACATACCCTGGAAACACCATATATTTT. Amino acid sequence: CASSRDTYPGNTIYF. This sequence joins TRBV6-5 and TRBJ1-3, with a weak D call TRBD1 (6 bases). The CDR3 consists of 15 residues. V lost 5 bases, J lost 2 bases, and 13 bases lay in between. Germline V lookup: CDR1 MNHEY, CDR2 SVGAGI.

This sequence joins TRBV30 and TRBJ2-4; D is unresolved. Per the germline V gene, CDR1 is GTSNPN and CDR2 is SVGIG (reference sequence). The length of the CDR3 is 15 residues. Trimming cost V 1 base and J 8 bases, with 18 bases left between them. The CDR3 bases are TGTGCCTGGAGTGCCCCCTACAGCCTGAGAGACATTCAGTACTTC. Amino acid sequence: CAWSAPYSLRDIQYF.

This clone was recorded a few times. The rearrangement joins TRBV19 to TRBJ2-6, with D hard to call. The CDR3 is made up of 15 amino acids. V was cut by 5 bases and J by 1 base, with 9 bases left in between. CDR1 and CDR2 from the germline V gene are LNHDA and SQIVND (reference sequence). The CDR3 here is CASSPHGSGANVLTF. CDR3 coding DNA: TGTGCCAGTAGTCCTCACGGGTCTGGGGCCAACGTCCTGACTTTC.

The J gene is TRBJ2-1, the V gene TRBV28; no clear D gene. CDR3 length: 13 residues. Germline CDR1 is MDHEN and CDR2 is SYDVKM. With 10 bases removed from V and 0 bases from J, the gap between germline ends came to 10 bases. The CDR3 is CATTLPSYNEQFF. The DNA for the CDR3 is TGTGCCACAACCCTTCCCTCCTACAATGAGCAGTTCTTC.

The V and J genes are TRBV5-1 and TRBJ2-7, with a possible D match to TRBD2 (6 bases). The germline V and J ends were trimmed by 5 bases and 3 bases, with 24 bases remaining between them. This CDR3 spans 17 amino acids. Germline V lookup: CDR1 SGHRS, CDR2 YFSETQ. CDR3 nucleotide sequence: TGCGCCAGCAGATTGAAAACCGGGACTGCCTCCTTCTACGAGCAGTACTTC. Its translation is CASRLKTGTASFYEQYF.

The chain carries TRBV9 and TRBJ2-3; D unresolved. The germline V gene has CDR1 SGDLS and CDR2 YYNGEE. This CDR3 has 16 amino acids. V shed 4 bases and J shed 2 bases, with 17 bases lying between them. The CDR3 DNA follows: TGTGCCAGCAGCCCCCGGGCAGCGACGTACACAGATACGCAGTATTTT. As protein: CASSPRAATYTDTQYF.

The V and J genes are TRBV5-6 and TRBJ2-6; TRBD1 is a possible D gene (5 bases). Trimming pared 0 bases from V and 0 bases from J, leaving 10 bases between. The CDR3 contains 17 residues. The germline V gene has CDR1 SGHDT and CDR2 YYEEEE. The CDR3 sequence is CASSLGQFHSGANVLTF. Here the CDR3 DNA reads TGTGCCAGCAGCTTGGGACAGTTTCACTCTGGGGCCAACGTCCTGACTTTC.

In its sample, this clone was seen once. The chain combines TRBV4-1 with TRBJ1-3; no clear D gene. Germline V gives CDR1 MGHRA, CDR2 YSYEKL. V was shortened by 0 bases and J by 4 bases, with 7 bases between the two germline ends. The CDR3 is 14 amino acids. The CDR3 region is CASSQEEWGNTIYF. The CDR3 nucleotides read TGCGCCAGCAGCCAAGAGGAATGGGGAAACACCATATATTTT.

The chain joins TRBV11-1 to TRBJ2-2; possibly TRBD1 for D (6 bases). The CDR3 covers 15 residues. CDR1 and CDR2 from the germline V gene are SGHAT and FQDESV (reference sequence). Trimming stripped 5 bases from V and 3 bases from J, with 13 bases between. CDR3 in DNA: TGTGCCAGCAGCCAACACAGGGAGTACACCGGGGAGCTGTTTTTT. It yields the protein CASSQHREYTGELFF.

V and J are TRBV7-2 and TRBJ2-7; D unclear. V was pared by 1 base and J by 1 base, with 8 bases between. Germline-derived CDR1 and CDR2 are SGHTA and FQGNSA. The CDR3 is made up of 14 amino acids. The CDR3 protein is CASSLGLGSYEQYF. For the CDR3, the DNA is TGTGCCAGCAGCTTAGGGCTAGGTTCCTACGAGCAGTACTTC. Full variable domain (missing parts from reference TRBV7-2 and TRBJ2-7): GAGVSQSPSNKVTEKGKDVELRCDPISGHTALYWYRQSLGQGLEFLIYFQGNSAPDKSGLPSDRFSAERTGGSVSTLTIQRTQQEDSAVYLCASSLGLGSYEQYFGPGTRLTVT.

The chain recombines TRBV6-4 with TRBJ1-2; D is perhaps TRBD1 (5 bases). The CDR3 contains 15 residues. Germline CDR1 and CDR2: MRHNA and SNTAGT. Trimming shortened V by 3 bases and J by 4 bases, and 15 bases separated the two germline ends. The CDR3 is CASSDGDSNAYGYTF. The CDR3 DNA sequence: TGTGCCAGCAGTGATGGAGACAGCAACGCCTATGGCTACACCTTC.

The chain joins TRBV5-4 to TRBJ2-1; possibly TRBD1 or TRBD2 for D (5 bases each). Deletions cut 0 bases from V and 0 bases from J, with 13 bases between. Germline V gene lookup returns CDR1 SGHNT and CDR2 YYREEE (reference sequence). The CDR3 has 17 residues. The CDR3 loop is CASSLGDGYDSYNEQFF. CDR3 nucleotides: TGTGCCAGCAGCTTGGGGGACGGCTACGACTCCTACAATGAGCAGTTCTTC.

Points on this clone: A much larger clone is a single base away; this may be a read error. V gene TRBV7-9 combines with J gene TRBJ2-7; TRBD2 aligns across 8 bases. Germline CDR1 reads SEHNR; CDR2 reads FQNEAQ (reference sequence). CDR3 length equals 15 residues. The V segment lost 1 base and the J segment 0 bases; nucleotides outside the gene matches: 2. CDR3 amino acids: CASSLGGTSSYEQYF. CDR3 DNA: TGTGCCAGCAGCTTAGGCGGGACTAGCTCCTACGAGCAGTACTTC.

A word on this clone: The sample carries other DNA sequences with the same CDR3. The chain has TRBV15 and TRBJ1-3; D might be TRBD1 (5 bases). Germline-derived CDR1 and CDR2 are LNHNV and YYDKDF (reference sequence). Trimming took 1 base from V and 7 from J, leaving 5 bases between them. CDR3 length: 12 amino acids. CDR3 sequence reads: CATSRGGNTIYF. In nucleotides, the CDR3 is TGTGCCACCAGCAGAGGGGGGAACACCATATATTTT.

Details on this clone: Other DNA sequences within the sample encode an identical CDR3. CDR3 region: CASSLGGSSYEQYF. CDR3 DNA sequence: TGTGCCAGCAGCTTAGGAGGTAGCTCCTACGAGCAGTACTTC. The rearrangement uses TRBV11-2 and TRBJ2-7, with no clear D. Germline loops: CDR1 SGHAT, CDR2 FQNNGV. The CDR3 covers 14 residues. Trimming took off 1 base at V and 0 bases at J, with 7 bases between the two ends. Complete variable domain (other parts from reference TRBV11-2 and TRBJ2-7): EAGVAQSPRYKIIEKRQSVAFWCNPISGHATLYWYQQILGQGPKLLIQFQNNGVVDDSQLPKDRFSAERLKGVDSTLKIQPAKLEDSAVYLCASSLGGSSYEQYFGPGTRLTVT.

The chain carries TRBV7-9 and TRBJ2-7, with D perhaps matching TRBD1 or TRBD2 (5 bases each). Germline CDR1 SEHNR, CDR2 FQNEAQ (reference sequence). The V gene lost 5 bases and the J gene lost 4 bases, with 9 bases spanning the gap. The length of the CDR3 is 12 residues. CDR3 loop: CASSVGVYEQYF. The CDR3 bases are TGTGCCAGCAGCGTGGGGGTTTACGAGCAGTACTTC.

The DNA of the CDR3 is TGTGCCAGCAGCTTTTTCGCCGGAGGTGTAGATACGCAGTATTTT. Translation: CASSFFAGGVDTQYF. The chain has TRBV7-9 and TRBJ2-3, with a possible D match to TRBD2 (5 bases). With 3 bases removed from V and 5 bases from J, the gap between germline ends came to 15 bases. The CDR3 has 15 residues. CDR1 is SEHNR and CDR2 is FQNEAQ in the germline V gene (reference sequence).

The gene calls are TRBV6-5 and TRBJ1-1; perhaps TRBD1 as D (5 bases). CDR3 size: 15 residues. Trimming left V 0 bases short and J 5 bases short, with 13 bases between. CDR1 and CDR2 from the germline V gene are MNHEY and SVGAGI. CDR3 loop: CASSYSVLGGTEAFF. DNA for the CDR3: TGTGCCAGCAGTTACTCGGTCCTCGGGGGGACTGAAGCTTTCTTT.

J is TRBJ2-7 and V is TRBV4-1, with 7 bases matching TRBD2. V trimming: 4 bases; J trimming: 5 bases; junction bases outside the gene matches: 14. Germline assignment: CDR1 MGHRA and CDR2 YSYEKL. This CDR3 comprises 16 residues. This CDR3 reads CASSLLLGASGDEQYF. CDR3 nucleotides: TGCGCCAGCAGCCTTCTGCTTGGGGCTAGCGGCGACGAGCAGTACTTC.

In this sample, this clone turned up once. The chain employs TRBV6-1 and TRBJ1-2, with 8 bases that match TRBD1. Trimming at V came to 0 bases and at J to 4 bases, leaving 7 bases not matched to a gene. CDR1 and CDR2 (germline): MNHNS, SASEGT. This CDR3 has 16 amino acids. CDR3 amino acids: CASSEADRATGYGYTF. For the CDR3, the DNA is TGTGCCAGCAGTGAAGCGGACAGGGCGACAGGCTATGGCTACACCTTC.

This clone was seen only once. The V call is TRBV7-2, the J call TRBJ1-2; D gene ambiguous. CDR3 length equals 14 residues. Trimming removed 1 base at V and 4 bases at J, with 10 bases between. The germline V gene encodes CDR1 SGHTA and CDR2 FQGNSA. CDR3 region: CASSLVLGTYGYTF. In DNA, the CDR3 is TGTGCCAGCAGCTTAGTTCTGGGAACCTATGGCTACACCTTC.

The chain combines TRBV6-1 with TRBJ1-2, with 7 bases lining up with TRBD1. Trimming took 6 bases from V and 3 from J; bases not matched to a gene: 10. This CDR3 comprises 15 residues. Looked up from germline, CDR1 is MNHNS and CDR2 is SASEGT. CDR3 residues: CASRVPPTGYYGYTF. The CDR3 DNA reads as TGTGCCAGCAGGGTACCTCCGACAGGGTACTATGGCTACACCTTC.

The chain carries TRBV6-5 and TRBJ2-7, with 11 bases identical to TRBD2. Looked up from germline, CDR1 is MNHEY and CDR2 is SVGAGI. This CDR3 is built from 14 residues. V lost 6 bases and J lost 5; bases outside the gene matches: 6. The DNA of the CDR3 is TGTGCCAGCAGCGTAGCGGGGGGGCCCCACGAGCAGTACTTC. Its translation: CASSVAGGPHEQYF.